This T cell receptor beta chain was identified in a study of T cells expressing NK-cell markers. Across the whole study: According to the study, TCR beta repertoires originated from sorted CD3+CD56+NKG2C+, CD3+CD56+NKG2C- and CD3+CD56-NKG2C+ T cells.

Study observations and caveats: In four donors, these clonotypes also led the CD3+CD56-NKG2C+ fraction.

In the case of this clonotype: Its antigen is not identified.

Reanalyzing the 5' RACE reads, TCRdb keeps one entry per CDR3 protein, without DNA. This listing includes about 180,000 distinct CDR3 sequences. This CDR3 comprises 15 residues. The sequenced sample was blood T cells: a sorted CD56 or NKG2C T cell subset, CD4+ or CD8+ T cells, or bulk PBMC T cells (not recorded which). The chain joins TRBV12-3 or TRBV12-4 to TRBJ2-7. The receptor was isolated from a woman aged 18 to 75 in good health. CDR3 region: CASSSRELHPYEQYF.